This T cell receptor beta chain was sequenced for a study of cytomegalovirus exposure and HLA in healthy donors. Trimming took off 4 bases at V and 5 bases at J, with 20 bases between the two ends. CDR1 is SEHNR, CDR2 FQNEAQ, per germline (reference sequence). CDR3 length equals 16 residues. Samples came from healthy bone marrow donors. The PCR contained 60 Vbeta and 13 Jbeta primers. The repertoire was sequenced with immunoSEQ multiplex PCR; TCRdb's copy has only in-frame clones and lacks some. The repertoire holds 70,000 to 90,000 clones, with roughly 63% as singletons. Sequenced material: PBMCs. This TCR derives from a woman in her thirties or forties in good health and CMV-seropositive. The gene calls are TRBV7-9 and TRBJ1-1; D gene ambiguous. The CDR3 loop reads CASSSTYGVIRTEAFF. The CDR3 DNA reads as TGTGCCAGCAGCTCCACCTACGGGGTAATTAGGACTGAAGCTTTCTTT.